This T cell receptor beta chain was sequenced in a study of shared clonotypes between healthy human individuals. General study results and limits: Sorted-subset sequencing was shown by rarefaction to be incomplete despite large depth.

Looked up from germline, CDR1 is SGHNT and CDR2 is YYREEE (reference sequence). Trimming took off 0 bases at V and 0 bases at J, with 13 bases between the two ends. This CDR3 has 16 residues. The authors split each subset's genomic DNA evenly across several immunoSEQ plates. Sequencing was performed with immunoSEQ multiplex PCR; in TCRdb, only in-frame clones are kept and a portion is missing. The sample lists 550,000 to 800,000 clones, about 92% occurring once. What CD8 memory combined were CD45RO+ cells and CCR7-negative CD45RA+ TemRA cells. In regard to this clone: The antigen is undetermined.

Input material: memory CD8+ T cells from PBMCs. Subset in this sample: CD45RO+ cells pooled with CCR7-negative TemRA cells. This TCR was recovered from a man in his late teens or twenties in good health. Some clones in this sample may be carry-over from other donors' samples. The chain joins TRBV5-4 to TRBJ2-7, with D unclear. CDR3 nucleotides: TGTGCCAGCAGCTTGGGTCCGAGCAGTACCTCCTACGAGCAGTACTTC. It is translated as CASSLGPSSTSYEQYF.